These 22 T cell receptor beta chains were all obtained from the same sample, sequenced in a study of blood T cell repertoires in COVID-19. Produced via immunoSEQ multiplex PCR; TCRdb's table is partial and in-frame only. The sample lists fewer than 300,000 clones, 70% to 90% occurring once. The sequencing sample was made of peripheral blood. The receptors were gathered from a man between 18 and 35 years old with active or convalescent COVID-19.

V gene TRBV19 combines with J gene TRBJ1-1; 10 nucleotides align to TRBD1. The germline V gene has CDR1 LNHDA and CDR2 SQIVND (reference sequence). This CDR3 has 15 amino acids. Losses at the gene ends were 4 bases for V and 6 bases for J; bases not matched to a gene: 8. CDR3 loop: CASSTRQGAVAEAFF. CDR3 DNA sequence: TGTGCCAGTAGTACCCGACAGGGGGCGGTTGCTGAAGCTTTCTTT.

V gene TRBV5-6 combines with J gene TRBJ1-1; 7 nucleotides agree with TRBD1. The CDR3 covers 12 residues. CDR1 SGHDT and CDR2 YYEEEE come from the germline V gene. The V segment lost 3 bases and the J segment 7 bases; nucleotides outside the gene matches: 3. CDR3 region: CASSWGTDEAFF. Here the CDR3 DNA reads TGTGCCAGCAGCTGGGGGACAGATGAAGCTTTCTTT.

The table lists this clone with a few counts. The rearrangement joins TRBV6-4 to TRBJ2-1; 7 positions agree with TRBD2. This CDR3 is built from 16 residues. Germline V lookup: CDR1 MRHNA, CDR2 SNTAGT. V was pared by 0 bases and J by 8 bases, with 10 bases of the junction left unmatched. The CDR3 here is CASSDSAGDPVDEQFF. The CDR3, as DNA: TGTGCCAGCAGTGACTCCGCGGGGGACCCGGTGGATGAGCAGTTCTTC.

This clone was seen only a few times. This chain uses TRBV28 with TRBJ1-6; 7 bases align to TRBD1. The CDR3 spans 16 residues. The junction had 11 bases not matched to a gene; V was cut back by 5 bases and J by 7 bases. CDR1 is MDHEN, CDR2 SYDVKM, per germline. CDR3: CASSVPRTGLNSPLHF. The CDR3 coding sequence is TGTGCCAGCAGTGTACCCCGGACAGGCCTCAATTCACCCCTCCACTTT.

This chain connects TRBV7-2 to TRBJ1-3, with D hard to call. CDR1 is SGHTA, CDR2 FQGNSA, per germline. The CDR3 sequence is 13 residues long. The V gene lost 2 bases and the J gene lost 8 bases, with 10 bases spanning the gap. The DNA of the CDR3 is TGTGCCAGCAGCTTAAGGCGGGTGGACACCATATATTTT. This sequence encodes CASSLRRVDTIYF.

This chain joins TRBV4-1 and TRBJ1-6, with a tentative D call TRBD1 (5 bases). CDR1 MGHRA and CDR2 YSYEKL come from the germline V gene. Deletions cut 0 bases from V and 7 bases from J, with 13 bases between. The CDR3 contains 16 residues. The CDR3 sequence: CASSQDLRGGNSPLHF. CDR3 nucleotide sequence: TGCGCCAGCAGCCAAGATCTGAGGGGAGGAAATTCACCCCTCCACTTT.

This clone is a singleton in its sample. The V and J genes are TRBV5-1 and TRBJ1-1; TRBD1 matches at 8 bases. Trimming at V came to 6 bases and at J to 13 bases, leaving 11 bases not matched to a gene. The germline V gene encodes CDR1 SGHRS and CDR2 YFSETQ. The CDR3 covers 12 residues. CDR3 in DNA: TGCGCCAGCACTTTAGGGGGACAGGAACGTTTCTTT. Amino acids: CASTLGGQERFF.

V usage is TRBV6-2 or TRBV6-3 and J usage is TRBJ2-5, with D perhaps matching TRBD2 (6 bases). This CDR3 is 17 amino acids long. Germline CDR1 reads MNHEY; CDR2 reads SVGEGT. V was clipped by 0 bases and J by 5 bases, with 19 bases between them. The CDR3 sequence is CASSYSIFGGAGETQYF. Written as DNA, the CDR3 is TGTGCCAGCAGTTACTCGATTTTTGGGGGTGCGGGGGAGACCCAGTACTTC.

DNA for the CDR3: TGCAGCGTTGAGGCAGGGGTTTACGAGCAGTACTTC. Translated: CSVEAGVYEQYF. This chain joins TRBV29-1 and TRBJ2-7, with D possibly TRBD1 on 6 matching bases. The germline gives CDR1 SQVTM, CDR2 ANQGSEA. The CDR3 covers 12 residues. Trimming removed 3 bases at V and 4 bases at J, with 10 bases between.

The rearrangement links TRBV6-5 to TRBJ2-1, with 9 bases fitting TRBD1. The germline V gene encodes CDR1 MNHEY and CDR2 SVGAGI. V trimming: 2 bases; J trimming: 7 bases; junction bases outside the gene matches: 9. This CDR3 contains 16 residues. Here the CDR3 reads CASSYIPGTGLNEQFF. The CDR3 DNA reads TGTGCCAGCAGTTACATACCCGGGACAGGGTTGAATGAGCAGTTCTTC.

The chain is built from TRBV3-1 (or the pseudogene TRBV3-2) and TRBJ1-6; TRBD1 might be the D (5 bases). Deletions cut 4 bases from V and 4 bases from J, with 14 bases between. The CDR3 consists of 16 residues. Germline CDR1 is LGHDT and CDR2 is YNNKEL (reference sequence). In DNA, the CDR3 is TGTGCCAGCAGCCTCGGGACTTACGGTTATAATTCACCCCTCCACTTT. It specifies CASSLGTYGYNSPLHF.

This chain connects TRBV5-5 to TRBJ1-3; D might be TRBD1 (6 bases). CDR3 length: 16 amino acids. Germline lookup yields CDR1 SGHKS and CDR2 YYEKEE (reference sequence). Trimming shortened V by 0 bases and J by 2 bases, and 12 bases separated the two germline ends. CDR3 in DNA: TGTGCCAGCAGCTTGGTTCAGGGGTGGACTGGAAACACCATATATTTT. The encoded protein is CASSLVQGWTGNTIYF.

This rearrangement joins TRBV27 to TRBJ1-1; 8 nucleotides align to TRBD1. The CDR3 runs to 13 residues. Per the germline V gene, CDR1 is MNHEY and CDR2 is SMNVEV (reference sequence). J was trimmed by 11 bases and V by 5 bases; bases with no gene match: 10. CDR3 region: CASSLPGQVAAFF. CDR3 nucleotide sequence: TGTGCCAGCAGTCTACCGGGACAGGTGGCGGCTTTCTTT.

This clone was detected only a few times. CDR3 amino acids: CASRMESSGNTIYF. The DNA for the CDR3 is TGTGCCAGCAGAATGGAGAGCTCTGGAAACACCATATATTTT. The chain uses TRBV7-9 and TRBJ1-3; D unclear. V dropped 6 bases and J dropped 0 bases, with 9 bases sitting between them. The CDR3 totals 14 residues. The germline gives CDR1 SEHNR, CDR2 FQNEAQ (reference sequence). The whole variable domain, filled in from reference TRBV7-9 and TRBJ1-3, reads DTGVSQNPRHKITKRGQNVTFRCDPISEHNRLYWYRQTLGQGPEFLTYFQNEAQLEKSRLLSDRFSAERPKGSFSTLEIQRTEQGDSAMYLCASRMESSGNTIYFGEGSWLTVV.

The chain recombines TRBV27 with TRBJ2-7; D gene unclear. V lost 4 bases, J lost 3 bases, and 10 bases lay in between. The CDR3 spans 13 residues. The germline CDR1 and CDR2 sequences are MNHEY and SMNVEV (reference sequence). The CDR3 sequence is CASSSPGNYEQYF. DNA of the CDR3: TGTGCCAGCAGTTCACCAGGAAACTACGAGCAGTACTTC.

As regards this clone: Other DNA sequences within the sample encode an identical CDR3. The chain uses TRBV7-9 and TRBJ2-3, with 12 bases aligning to TRBD2. Germline V lookup: CDR1 SEHNR, CDR2 FQNEAQ (reference sequence). This CDR3 contains 15 residues. V shed 2 bases, J shed 6 bases, and the junction held 3 bases outside the gene matches. The CDR3 sequence is CASSLLAGGPDTQYF. The CDR3 DNA sequence: TGTGCCAGCAGCTTACTAGCGGGGGGGCCGGATACGCAGTATTTT.

This clone was seen a single time. The J gene is TRBJ1-1, the V gene TRBV2; 7 bases line up with TRBD1. Trimming removed 6 bases from V and 0 bases from J; junction bases left unmatched: 4. The CDR3 is made up of 14 amino acids. Germline V gene lookup returns CDR1 SNHLY and CDR2 FYNNEI. The CDR3 loop is CASRLDRMNTEAFF. In nucleotides, the CDR3 is TGTGCCAGCAGGCTGGACAGGATGAACACTGAAGCTTTCTTT.

This chain links TRBV9 with TRBJ1-2; a weak D match, TRBD1 (5 bases). Germline loops: CDR1 SGDLS, CDR2 YYNGEE. This CDR3 is built from 16 residues. V was pared by 2 bases and J by 2 bases, with 16 bases between. The CDR3 sequence: CASSVSPQGSNYGYTF. CDR3 DNA: TGTGCCAGCAGCGTGTCCCCCCAGGGTTCGAACTATGGCTACACCTTC.

V is TRBV7-9 and J is TRBJ1-2; D not certain. V was pared by 8 bases and J by 7 bases, with 17 bases between. Per the germline V gene, CDR1 is SEHNR and CDR2 is FQNEAQ (reference sequence). The CDR3 loop spans 13 amino acids. CDR3 in DNA: TGTGCCAGCCGAACTCCTGGCCGGGGTGGCTACACCTTC. Translation: CASRTPGRGGYTF.

This clone was counted a few times. V is TRBV28 and J is TRBJ1-2; tentative D call: TRBD1 (5 bases). This CDR3 comprises 14 residues. V gave up 5 bases and J gave up 7 bases, with 17 bases separating them. Germline CDR1 reads MDHEN; CDR2 reads SYDVKM. CDR3 sequence (DNA): TGTGCCAGCAGTCCCCCGGGAGGGGTGGGTGGCTACACCTTC. Amino acids: CASSPPGGVGGYTF.

The chain carries TRBV29-1 and TRBJ1-2; D perhaps matches TRBD1 (6 bases). The CDR3 extends over 17 amino acids. V lost 2 bases to trimming and J lost 4 bases, with 23 bases between them. The V gene's germline CDR1 is SQVTM and CDR2 ANQGSEA. CDR3 region: CSVETSHRAQGAYGYTF. The CDR3, as DNA: TGCAGCGTTGAAACCTCACACCGGGCACAGGGAGCCTATGGCTACACCTTC.

The CDR3 DNA reads TGTGCCAGCAGTGACCATTTTTTTGGGAAGGGGATGAACACTGAAGCTTTCTTT. Protein: CASSDHFFGKGMNTEAFF. The chain couples TRBV6-1 to TRBJ1-1; D perhaps matches TRBD1 (5 bases). Germline V gene lookup returns CDR1 MNHNS and CDR2 SASEGT. V lost 3 bases and J 0 bases, leaving 20 bases between the germline ends. CDR3 size: 18 residues.